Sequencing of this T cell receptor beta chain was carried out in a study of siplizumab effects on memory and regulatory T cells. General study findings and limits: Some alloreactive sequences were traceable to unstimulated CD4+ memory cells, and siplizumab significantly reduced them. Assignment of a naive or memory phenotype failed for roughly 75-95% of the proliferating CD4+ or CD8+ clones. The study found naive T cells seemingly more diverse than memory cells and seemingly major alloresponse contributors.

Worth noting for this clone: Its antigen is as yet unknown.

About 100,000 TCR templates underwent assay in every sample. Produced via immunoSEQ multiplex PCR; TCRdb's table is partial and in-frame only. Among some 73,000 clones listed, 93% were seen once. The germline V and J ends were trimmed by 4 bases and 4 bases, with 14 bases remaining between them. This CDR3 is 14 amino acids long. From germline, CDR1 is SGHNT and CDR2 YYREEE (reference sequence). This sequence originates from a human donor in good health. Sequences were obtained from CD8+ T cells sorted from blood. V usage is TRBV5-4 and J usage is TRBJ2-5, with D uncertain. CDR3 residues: CASSASTLGETQYF. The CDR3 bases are TGTGCCAGCAGCGCAAGTACCCTGGGAGAGACCCAGTACTTC.